A selection of T cell receptor beta chains follows, all from one sample in a study of CD8 T cells in ankylosing spondylitis. TCRdb recomputed calls from the 5' RACE reads with MiXCR, one row per CDR3 protein. The data hold 200,000 to 250,000 distinct CDR3 sequences, with around 11% observed a single time. The source material was blood, either unsorted or a sorted T cell fraction (not recorded which). These receptors were taken from a male donor with ankylosing spondylitis or in good health (not recorded which). Each CDR3 is given with its conserved first and last residue. The D gene is left open where the match is weak. The size of a clone is reported for some rows only, either as once, few or many, or as a class for expanded clones.

>.|TRBJ1-5|TRBV13|TRBD1
TGTGCCAGCAGCTTCGGAGGGGGCAGGAGCAATCAGCCCCAGCATTTT
CASSFGGGRSNQPQHF
>few|TRBJ2-5|TRBV11-2|.
TGTGCCAGCAGCCCCGTGTCGGGGGTAGTCCAGTACTTC
CASSPVSGVVQYF
>many|TRBJ2-2|TRBV4-1|.
TGCGCCAGCAGCCAAGCTTTACACACCGGGGAGCTGTTTTTT
CASSQALHTGELFF
>many|TRBJ2-7|TRBV29-1|.
TGCAGCGTTGGCGAGCAGTACTTC
CSVGEQYF
>few|TRBJ1-5|TRBV6-5|TRBD1
TGTGCCAGCAGTTCCCCGGCCCAGGGGGCCACTAACAATCAGCCCCAGCATTTT
CASSSPAQGATNNQPQHF
>many|TRBJ2-1|TRBV12-3/TRBV12-4|.
TGTGCCAGCAGTCAGGTCGCGGGACCTATGACTGAGCAGTTCTTC
CASSQVAGPMTEQFF
>few|TRBJ2-7|TRBV6-1|TRBD1
TGTGCCAGCACCCGGGGGACAGGGTACTACGAGCAGTACTTC
CASTRGTGYYEQYF
>.|TRBJ2-2|TRBV27|TRBD2
TGTGCCAGCAGTTCCCTCGGTCCCAGCGGGAGTTTGTCCGGGGAGCTGTTTTTT
CASSSLGPSGSLSGELFF
>few|TRBJ1-1|TRBV7-9|.
TGTGCCAGCAGCCCACGGGGGATCACTGAAGCTTTCTTT
CASSPRGITEAFF
>many|TRBJ2-1|TRBV20-1|TRBD2
TGCAGTGCTAGAGGACTAGCGGGGGGGAATGAGCAGTTCTTC
CSARGLAGGNEQFF
>.|TRBJ1-1|TRBV30|TRBD1
TGTGCCTGCGGACAGGGTTTCAACACTGAAGCTTTCTTT
CACGQGFNTEAFF
>few|TRBJ1-5|TRBV6-1|TRBD1
TGTGCCAGCAGTCCGGGACAGGGATACAATCAGCCCCAGCATTTT
CASSPGQGYNQPQHF
>many|TRBJ2-7|TRBV27|TRBD1
TGTGCCAGCTCACGACAGGGATCCTACGAGCAGTACTTC
CASSRQGSYEQYF
>few|TRBJ2-7|TRBV5-1|TRBD1
TGCGCCAGCAGCTCGGACTTGACAGGGGGATCCTACGAGCAGTACTTC
CASSSDLTGGSYEQYF
>few|TRBJ2-7|TRBV12-3/TRBV12-4|.
TGTGCCAGCAGCCACGACAGGCCCGAGCAGTACTTC
CASSHDRPEQYF
>few|TRBJ2-5|TRBV12-3/TRBV12-4|.
TGTGCCAGCAGTTTAGCGGGCCGGGCCCACACCGAATCGCGGACAGTCCAAGAGACCCAGTACTTC
CASSLAGRAHTESRTVQETQYF
>many|TRBJ1-1|TRBV29-1|.
TGCAGCGCCGAGTATATGTCACAGATGGCTTTCTTT
CSAEYMSQMAFF
>many|TRBJ1-5|TRBV6-5|.
TGTGCCAGCAGTTACGGGGAGAATCAGCCCCAGCATTTT
CASSYGENQPQHF
>few|TRBJ1-6|TRBV27|.
TGTGCCAGCAGTTTAATCCCGGGACCCATCGGGGATTCACCCCTCCACTTT
CASSLIPGPIGDSPLHF
>few|TRBJ1-1|TRBV19|.
TGTGCCAGTCGGGCACTCTGGGCAGGGCCCACGCGAGAGACTGAAGCTTTCTTT
CASRALWAGPTRETEAFF
>many|TRBJ2-1|TRBV20-1|TRBD1
TGCAGTGCTTCCACCGGACAGGGTTTTTGGAATGAGCAGTTCTTC
CSASTGQGFWNEQFF
>.|TRBJ2-7|TRBV4-2|.
TGTGCCAGCAGCCAAGGGGGAATCGCGGTCGAGGAGCAGTACTTC
CASSQGGIAVEEQYF
>many|TRBJ2-7|TRBV6-1|.
TGTGCCAGCCGACTCGGGGACTCCTACGAGCAGTACTTC
CASRLGDSYEQYF
>many|TRBJ1-1|TRBV7-2|.
TGTGCCAGCAGCTTAGTCCCGGGAGACACTGAAGCTTTCTTT
CASSLVPGDTEAFF
>.|TRBJ2-7|TRBV7-8|.
TGTGCCAGCAGAACCCGGTCCCACGAGCAGTACTTC
CASRTRSHEQYF
>many|TRBJ1-1|TRBV27|.
TGTGCCAGCAGTTTGGGGGTCCCGAACACTGAAGCTTTCTTT
CASSLGVPNTEAFF
>many|TRBJ2-5|TRBV5-1|TRBD2
TGCGCCAGCAGCTCGGGACTATTTGAGGCACAAGAGACCCAGTACTTC
CASSSGLFEAQETQYF
>many|TRBJ1-5|TRBV29-1|.
TGCAGCGTTGTAGAGCCCCAGCATTTT
CSVVEPQHF
>.|TRBJ2-7|TRBV27|.
TGTGCCAGCAGCCGCTTTAGTACCTACGAGCAGTACTTC
CASSRFSTYEQYF
>many|TRBJ1-6|TRBV10-1|.
TGCGCCAGCGCCGGGGGAGAAGATTCACCCCTCCACTTT
CASAGGEDSPLHF
>many|TRBJ2-3|TRBV7-3|TRBD2
TGTGCCAGCAGCTTGGGACTAGCGGGGTTGGATACGCAGTATTTT
CASSLGLAGLDTQYF
>.|TRBJ2-1|TRBV7-2|.
TGTGCCAGCAGCTTAGCGTCCCCGGCCCCCTACAATGAGCAGTTCTTC
CASSLASPAPYNEQFF
>many|TRBJ2-1|TRBV6-5|TRBD1
TGTGCCAGCAGTATCGACAGGGGGTCCTACAATGAGCAGTTCTTC
CASSIDRGSYNEQFF
>few|TRBJ2-3|TRBV28|.
TGTGTCAGCAGCCCCCCTGGGACCTTCACAGATACGCAGTATTTT
CVSSPPGTFTDTQYF
>few|TRBJ2-7|TRBV21-1|.
TGTGCCAGCAGCAAAGTCTCAGATATTCGGGACTACGGAGCCGAGCAGTACTTC
CASSKVSDIRDYGAEQYF
>few|TRBJ2-1|TRBV30|.
TGTGCCTGGAGGGATCAGGTCCATGAGCAGTTCTTC
CAWRDQVHEQFF
>few|TRBJ2-3|TRBV14|TRBD2
TGTGCCAGCAGCTTCCTATCCGGGACTAGCGGCACAGATACGCAGTATTTT
CASSFLSGTSGTDTQYF
>few|TRBJ1-1|TRBV4-1|TRBD1
TGCGCCAGCAGCCAAATCGACTTCTGGACAGGAAAGAACACTGAAGCTTTCTTT
CASSQIDFWTGKNTEAFF
>many|TRBJ1-2|TRBV20-1|TRBD1
TGCAGTGCCGTACCAAATCCAGGGGGCGCCGATGGCTACACCTTC
CSAVPNPGGADGYTF
>many|TRBJ1-1|TRBV20-1|.
TGCAGTGCTACCACAGATCCCACTGAAGCTTTCTTT
CSATTDPTEAFF
>.|TRBJ1-1|TRBV7-2|.
TGTGCCAGCAGCCCCCAGCCGGATGAAGCTTTCTTT
CASSPQPDEAFF
>few|TRBJ2-2|TRBV7-3|TRBD2
TGTGCCAGCAGCCTACCCCCGGCGGGGGGGTTAACCGGGGAGCTGTTTTTT
CASSLPPAGGLTGELFF